This T cell receptor (beta chain) derives from a study of human CD8 memory T cell subsets. Germline CDR1 reads SGHVS; CDR2 reads FNYEAQ. The CDR3 is made up of 17 amino acids. UMI-labeled 5' RACE yielded the TCR beta libraries. Authors' processing steps: In each TCR beta library, there were between roughly 2,900 and 18,000 functional CDR3 beta clonotypes. Following a re-call of the 5' RACE reads, TCRdb has one entry per CDR3 protein and lacks DNA. What appears here as the V and J calls and clone size reflects TCRdb's work, not the paper's. This sample carries 9,500 to 13,000 distinct CDR3 sequences, with less than 25% going to the ten biggest clones. RNA came from duplicate vials of roughly 150,000 sorted CD8+ T cells per subset.

The chain is built from TRBV7-6 and TRBJ1-4. This clonotype was sampled from a human donor in good health. Sequenced input: CD8+ stem-like memory T cells (TSCM and TCM) sorted from PBMCs. Subset described: stem-like memory CD8 T cells (TSTEM), CCR7+ PD-1- TIGIT-. Here the CDR3 reads CASSSPTEYTTNEKLFF.